The present entry profiles one T cell receptor beta chain with its context. CDR3 length: 13 residues. Trimming took 5 bases from V and 9 from J, leaving 14 bases between them. CDR1 is SGHVS and CDR2 is FQNEAQ in the germline V gene. The data belong to a study of cytomegalovirus exposure and HLA in healthy donors. A multiplex PCR was run with 60 Vbeta primers and 13 Jbeta primers. The assay was immunoSEQ multiplex PCR, and TCRdb's table has in-frame clones only and misses some. The sample lists 100,000 or so clones, around 78% occurring once. This chain uses TRBV7-8 with TRBJ1-3; maybe TRBD1 (5 bases). This receptor was identified in a male donor in good health and CMV-seronegative. The specimen sequenced was PBMCs. Here the CDR3 DNA reads TGTGCCAGCAGCCAGGGAGGATTTGGCACCATATATTTT. It encodes CASSQGGFGTIYF.